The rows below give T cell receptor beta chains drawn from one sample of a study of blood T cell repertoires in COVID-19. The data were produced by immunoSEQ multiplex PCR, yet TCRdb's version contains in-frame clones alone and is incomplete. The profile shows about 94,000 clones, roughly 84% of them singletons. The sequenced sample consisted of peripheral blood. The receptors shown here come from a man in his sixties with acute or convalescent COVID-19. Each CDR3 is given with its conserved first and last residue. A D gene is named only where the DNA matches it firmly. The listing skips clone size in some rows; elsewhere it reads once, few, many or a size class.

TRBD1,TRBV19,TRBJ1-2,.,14,TGTGCCAGTAGTCTTCCGGGACAGGGGGATGGCTACACCTTC,CASSLPGQGDGYTF
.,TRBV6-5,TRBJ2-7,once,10,TGTGCCAGCGGCACCTACGAGCAGTACTTC,CASGTYEQYF
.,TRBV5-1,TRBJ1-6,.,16,TGCGCCAGCAGCTTGTACGGGGGTTTCTTAAGATCACCCCTCCACTTT,CASSLYGGFLRSPLHF
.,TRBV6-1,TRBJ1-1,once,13,TGTGCCAGCAGTGAGTGGGGCTCATCTGAAGCTTTCTTT,CASSEWGSSEAFF
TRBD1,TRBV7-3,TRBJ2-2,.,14,TGTGCCAGCAGCCGGGACAGCCTGACCGGGGAGCTGTTTTTT,CASSRDSLTGELFF
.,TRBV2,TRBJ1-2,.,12,TGTGCCAGCAATCCGACAGAGGATGGCTACACCTTC,CASNPTEDGYTF
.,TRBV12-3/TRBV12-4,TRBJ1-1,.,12,TGTGCCAGCAGTTTTACGGTCACTGAAGCTTTCTTT,CASSFTVTEAFF
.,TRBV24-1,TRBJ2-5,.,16,TGTGCCACCAAAAGGGCCTTCGACAGGGAGGAAGAGACCCAGTACTTC,CATKRAFDREEETQYF
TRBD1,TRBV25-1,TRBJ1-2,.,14,TGTGCCAGCAGTGGGACAGGGACCCCGAGGGGCTACACCTTC,CASSGTGTPRGYTF
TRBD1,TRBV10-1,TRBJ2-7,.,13,TGCGCCAGCAGTGTTCGACAGGGGGACGAGCAGTACTTC,CASSVRQGDEQYF
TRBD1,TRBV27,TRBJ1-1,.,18,TGTGCCAGCAGTTTACAGGGCAGGGGGTTGAGGAGGAACACTGAAGCTTTCTTT,CASSLQGRGLRRNTEAFF
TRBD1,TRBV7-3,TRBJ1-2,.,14,TGTGCCAGCAGCTCATCCGGGACAGGGGAAGGCTACACCTTC,CASSSSGTGEGYTF
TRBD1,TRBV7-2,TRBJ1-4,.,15,TGTGCCAGCAGTCCCCAAACAGGGGGCTATGAAAAACTGTTTTTT,CASSPQTGGYEKLFF
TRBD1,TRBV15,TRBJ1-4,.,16,TGTGCCACCAGAAGGGACAGGGGAAGAACTAATGAAAAACTGTTTTTT,CATRRDRGRTNEKLFF
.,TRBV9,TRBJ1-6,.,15,TGTGCCAGCAGCACCTGGTCTTTCCCGGGGTCACCCCTCCACTTT,CASSTWSFPGSPLHF
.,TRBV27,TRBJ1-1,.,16,TGTGCCAGCAGTTTATACCGGGGTGTTGCGAACACTGAAGCTTTCTTT,CASSLYRGVANTEAFF
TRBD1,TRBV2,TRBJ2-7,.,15,TGTGCCAGCAGTGAGTGGGACAGGGCTTTAGGCGAGCAGTACTTC,CASSEWDRALGEQYF
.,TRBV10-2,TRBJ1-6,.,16,TGCGCCAGCAGTGAGTCTACCAGCGAGTATAATTCACCCCTCCACTTT,CASSESTSEYNSPLHF
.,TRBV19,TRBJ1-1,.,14,TGTGCCAGTAGTTTTGACAGATTGAACACTGAAGCTTTCTTT,CASSFDRLNTEAFF
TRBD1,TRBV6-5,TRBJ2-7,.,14,TGTGCCAGCAGTTTCGGACAGGTTAAATACGAGCAGTACTTC,CASSFGQVKYEQYF
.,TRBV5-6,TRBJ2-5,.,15,TGTGCCAGCAGCTTGGTGAGGATAGGAGAAGAGACCCAGTACTTC,CASSLVRIGEETQYF
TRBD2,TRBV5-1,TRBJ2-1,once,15,TGCGCCAGCAGCCGGCCGGGACTAGCGGACAATGAGCAGTTCTTC,CASSRPGLADNEQFF
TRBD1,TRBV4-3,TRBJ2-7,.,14,TGCGCCAGCAGCCAAGCTGGACAGGGCTACGAGCAGTACTTC,CASSQAGQGYEQYF
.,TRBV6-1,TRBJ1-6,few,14,TGTGCCAGCAGTGAAGCTCAGGGGACTTCACCCCTCCACTTT,CASSEAQGTSPLHF
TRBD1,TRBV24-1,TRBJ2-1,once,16,TGTGCCACCAGTGATACCGGGACAGTGGGATACAATGAGCAGTTCTTC,CATSDTGTVGYNEQFF
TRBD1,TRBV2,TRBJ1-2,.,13,TGTGCCAGCACCGGGACAGAAACCTATGGCTACACCTTC,CASTGTETYGYTF
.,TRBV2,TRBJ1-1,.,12,TGTGCCAGCAGTGACTCAGGGTCTGAAGCTTTCTTT,CASSDSGSEAFF
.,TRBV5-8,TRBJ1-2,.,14,TGTGCCAGCAGCCCCCTCGGGGTCGCTGTCGGCTACACCTTC,CASSPLGVAVGYTF
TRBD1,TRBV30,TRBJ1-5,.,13,TGTGCCTGGAGTCAACAGGGGGGACAGCCCCAGCATTTT,CAWSQQGGQPQHF
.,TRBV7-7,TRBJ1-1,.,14,TGTGCCAGCAGCCCCGGGACACTAAACACTGAAGCTTTCTTT,CASSPGTLNTEAFF
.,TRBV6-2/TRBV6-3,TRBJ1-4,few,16,TGTGCCAGCAGCCCTTCGTCACCGGCAACTAATGAAAAACTGTTTTTT,CASSPSSPATNEKLFF
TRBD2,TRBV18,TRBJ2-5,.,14,TGTGCCAGCTCACCGGGTGCAGCGGGGGAGACCCAGTACTTC,CASSPGAAGETQYF
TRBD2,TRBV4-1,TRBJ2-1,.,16,TGCGCCAGCAGGAATCCCGGGACTAGCGGGCTGAATGAGCAGTTCTTC,CASRNPGTSGLNEQFF
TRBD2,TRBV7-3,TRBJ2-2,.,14,TGTGCCAGCAGGGGAGGGCTGAACACCGGGGAGCTGTTTTTT,CASRGGLNTGELFF
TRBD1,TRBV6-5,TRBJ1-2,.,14,TGTGCCAGCAGTTCTAGGGGGCGGAACTATGGCTACACCTTC,CASSSRGRNYGYTF